These T cell receptor beta chains were read from a single sample in a study of long-term antiretroviral therapy in people with HIV. TCRdb keeps only in-frame clones here, not all; method: immunoSEQ multiplex PCR. The sample holds under 50,000 clones, more than 80% seen once. The sample was unsorted PBMCs, taken 3.1 years after starting antiretroviral therapy. These TCRs come from a woman aged 50 to 65 with HIV. CDR3s leave out the opening cysteine and the closing phenylalanine or tryptophan.

>TRBV7-9|TRBJ1-6
ASSAQTGGNSPLH
>TRBV29-1|TRBJ1-1
SVGSDRGDNTEAF
>TRBV11-2|TRBJ1-2
ASSPNAGFNYGYT
>TRBV27|TRBJ2-1
ASSLRGGGFYEQF
>TRBV5-1|TRBJ2-1
ASSYGQGLDNEQF
>TRBV18|TRBJ2-5
ASSPKETQY
>TRBV6-1|TRBJ2-7
ASSPNYEQY
>TRBV4-2|TRBJ1-1
ASSIMRGNTEAF
>TRBV4-2|TRBJ1-5
ASSQDQGANQPQH
>TRBV5-1|TRBJ2-1
ASSLEGHTIYNEQF
>TRBV7-9|TRBJ1-3
ASSLELLVGNTIY
>TRBV10-1|TRBJ2-1
ASSDFLGGGSYNEQF
>TRBV7-9|TRBJ2-7
ASSLARVGTRYEQY
>TRBV10-3|TRBJ2-2
AISASADTGELF
>TRBV6-5|TRBJ2-5
ASRPFGGLLTQY
>TRBV19|TRBJ1-2
ASAPGVGYGYT
>TRBV5-4|TRBJ1-2
ASSRDGEEYGYT
>TRBV11-2|TRBJ2-3
ASSFAQGAKYTDTQY
>TRBV5-1|TRBJ2-3
ASSLGGLVSTDTQY
>TRBV6-1|TRBJ1-5
ASSELAGRNSNQPQH
>TRBV10-1|TRBJ2-6
ASSEGTGANVLT
>TRBV6-1|TRBJ1-1
ASSPVRLNTEAF